This T cell receptor (beta chain) stems from a study of Ad26.COV2.S vaccination and SARS-CoV-2 variants. Profiled with immunoSEQ multiplex PCR; TCRdb holds only in-frame clones, not every one. Of some 340,000 clones detected, about 86% appear once; the ten largest clones hold 1.9%. The treatment: some 20 received Ad26.COV2.S at low or high dose, single or two shots; roughly five received placebo; per-sample allocation not given. Sampling took place 63 days after the first vaccine or placebo injection. Germline loops: CDR1 LNHDA, CDR2 SQIVND (reference sequence). V lost 10 bases and J lost 7; bases outside the gene matches: 21. This CDR3 comprises 17 residues. Findings and limits, study-wide: Spike-specific TCR breadth in vaccine recipients exceeded that seen in placebo recipients.

Remarks on this clone: No antigen is known for it.

The sequence derives from a person between 18 and 65 years old who received the Ad26.COV2.S COVID-19 vaccine or a placebo. The V and J genes are TRBV19 and TRBJ1-1; 10 nucleotides agree with TRBD1. Material: peripheral blood, obtained in a trial of Ad26.COV2.S vaccine versus placebo. The CDR3 nucleotides are TGTGCCACCAATATCCGCTATACCGGGACAGGGGTGATTGAAGCTTTCTTT. As protein: CATNIRYTGTGVIEAFF.